Presented here are 23 T cell receptor beta chains from one specimen sequenced in a study of shared clonotypes between healthy human individuals. TCRdb's copy holds only in-frame clones and misses some; the assay was immunoSEQ multiplex PCR. The sample yields some 1,400,000 clones, roughly 96% seen once. Input material: naive CD4+ T cells sorted from blood. Subset given: CD45RA+ positively selected. These receptors were collected from a man aged 30 to 45 in good health.

The genes are TRBV14 and TRBJ2-1; D is unclear. Trimming cost V 0 bases and J 2 bases, with 8 bases left between them. This CDR3 spans 15 amino acids. Per germline, CDR1 SGHDN and CDR2 FVKESK. The CDR3 coding sequence is TGTGCCAGCAGCCAAGATGTACAAGCCTACAATGAGCAGTTCTTC. Protein sequence: CASSQDVQAYNEQFF.

Of note for this clone: Other DNA variants within this sample encode the same CDR3. The chain employs TRBV29-1 and TRBJ1-5; no firm D call. From germline, CDR1 is SQVTM and CDR2 ANQGSEA. Trimming shortened V by 4 bases and J by 0 bases, and 4 bases separated the two germline ends. CDR3 length: 12 amino acids. In DNA form, the CDR3 reads TGCAGCGTTGCTGGTAGCAATCAGCCCCAGCATTTT. It specifies CSVAGSNQPQHF.

The chain couples TRBV28 to TRBJ2-2; D might be TRBD1 (5 bases). This CDR3 contains 14 residues. The germline V and J ends were trimmed by 2 bases and 6 bases, with 10 bases remaining between them. Germline V CDR1 and CDR2: MDHEN, SYDVKM. The CDR3 sequence: CASSLGRASGELFF. The DNA for the CDR3 is TGTGCCAGCAGTTTAGGCAGGGCGTCCGGGGAGCTGTTTTTT.

CDR3 in DNA: TGTGCCAGCTCACCACCGAGCATTGGTCGGGACGAGCAGTACTTC. Encoded protein: CASSPPSIGRDEQYF. The chain combines TRBV18 with TRBJ2-7; no firm D call. Per germline, CDR1 KGHSH and CDR2 LQKENI. CDR3 length: 15 amino acids. V was clipped by 0 bases and J by 5 bases, with 14 bases between them. The full variable domain, completed using reference TRBV18 and TRBJ2-7, is NAGVMQNPRHLVRRRGQEARLRCSPMKGHSHVYWYRQLPEEGLKFMVYLQKENIIDESGMPKERFSAEFPKEGPSILRIQQVVRGDSAAYFCASSPPSIGRDEQYFGPGTRLTVT.

The chain combines TRBV19 with TRBJ2-1; 12 nucleotides match TRBD2. The CDR3 is made up of 15 amino acids. With V trimmed by 6 bases and J by 8 bases, 8 bases remained unmatched. Germline CDR1 and CDR2: LNHDA and SQIVND (reference sequence). The CDR3 DNA reads as TGTGCCAGTAGCCCGACTAGCGGGAGATTCTATGAGCAGTTCTTC. It translates to CASSPTSGRFYEQFF.

This chain joins TRBV4-1 and TRBJ2-7, with 7 bases identical to TRBD1. This CDR3 is 16 amino acids long. Germline-derived CDR1 and CDR2 are MGHRA and YSYEKL. Trimming took 2 bases from V and 2 from J; bases not matched to a gene: 9. The chain's CDR3 is CASSQPGQKNPYEQYF. The DNA of the CDR3 is TGCGCCAGCAGCCAACCGGGACAGAAAAACCCCTACGAGCAGTACTTC.

The J gene is TRBJ1-5, the V gene TRBV27, with D maybe TRBD1 (5 bases). The CDR3 extends over 15 amino acids. Trimming shortened V by 6 bases and J by 0 bases, and 12 bases separated the two germline ends. From germline, CDR1 is MNHEY and CDR2 SMNVEV (reference sequence). This chain's CDR3 is CASRTGTDSNQPQHF. CDR3 nucleotides: TGTGCCAGCAGAACCGGGACGGATAGCAATCAGCCCCAGCATTTT.

This clone appeared a single time. The V call is TRBV6-6, the J call TRBJ2-1, with a tentative D call TRBD2 (5 bases). This CDR3 has 15 residues. V shed 4 bases and J shed 2 bases, with 12 bases lying between them. CDR1 is MNHNY, CDR2 SVGAGI, per germline (reference sequence). The CDR3 loop is CASSFSSGTYNEQFF. As DNA, the CDR3 is TGTGCCAGCAGTTTTTCGAGCGGAACCTACAATGAGCAGTTCTTC.

The chain links TRBV2 to TRBJ2-1, with D perhaps being TRBD1 or TRBD2 (5 bases each). CDR3 size: 14 residues. In germline, CDR1 is SNHLY, CDR2 FYNNEI. Trimming stripped 8 bases from V and 2 bases from J, with 13 bases between. The CDR3 loop is CASPGQGTYNEQFF. The CDR3 DNA is TGTGCCAGCCCGGGGCAGGGAACCTACAATGAGCAGTTCTTC.

J is TRBJ2-3 and V is TRBV5-4; a possible D gene is TRBD2 (5 bases). Looked up from germline, CDR1 is SGHNT and CDR2 is YYREEE (reference sequence). Trimming removed 4 bases at V and 7 bases at J, with 16 bases between. The CDR3 has 14 amino acids. CDR3 loop: CASSRRGDLYTQYF. CDR3 sequence (DNA): TGTGCCAGCAGCCGCCGGGGTGACCTTTATACGCAGTATTTT.

The gene calls are TRBV2 and TRBJ2-7; no definite D call. V was trimmed by 4 bases and J by 3 bases, leaving 13 bases between them. CDR1 and CDR2 from the germline V gene are SNHLY and FYNNEI. This CDR3 has 14 residues. The CDR3 loop is CASSGFGRLYEQYF. Written as DNA, the CDR3 is TGTGCCAGCAGTGGTTTTGGACGGCTCTACGAGCAGTACTTC. The variable domain in full, with the rest retrieved from reference TRBV2 and TRBJ2-7, is EPEVTQTPSHQVTQMGQEVILRCVPISNHLYFYWYRQILGQKVEFLVSFYNNEISEKSEIFDDQFSVERPDGSNFTLKIRSTKLEDSAMYFCASSGFGRLYEQYFGPGTRLTVT.

This chain links TRBV9 with TRBJ2-1; 11 nucleotides align to TRBD2. Germline CDR1 is SGDLS and CDR2 is YYNGEE. The CDR3 totals 16 residues. Trimming took 0 bases from V and 9 from J; bases not matched to a gene: 8. The CDR3 bases are TGTGCCAGCAGCGTAGCGTCACTAGCGGGAGCGCTTGAGCAGTTCTTC. Translation: CASSVASLAGALEQFF.

The rearrangement links TRBV28 to TRBJ2-7; D is perhaps TRBD2 (5 bases). The V gene's germline CDR1 is MDHEN and CDR2 SYDVKM. CDR3 length equals 15 residues. Trimming removed 8 bases from V and 0 bases from J, with 17 bases in between. CDR3 amino acids: CASLGSGSLSYEQYF. In DNA form, the CDR3 reads TGTGCCAGCCTAGGAAGCGGTTCGCTCTCCTACGAGCAGTACTTC.

The genes are TRBV7-2 and TRBJ2-7, with 10 bases matching TRBD1. Unmatched junction bases numbered 2, after V lost 3 bases and J lost 0 bases. The V gene's germline CDR1 is SGHTA and CDR2 FQGNSA. CDR3 length: 15 amino acids. This CDR3 reads CASSLGQGISYEQYF. CDR3 DNA sequence: TGTGCCAGCAGCTTGGGACAGGGGATCTCCTACGAGCAGTACTTC.

The chain has TRBV7-9 and TRBJ1-2; maybe TRBD1 (5 bases). V was trimmed by 8 bases and J by 3 bases, leaving 16 bases between them. Germline CDR1 and CDR2: SEHNR and FQNEAQ (reference sequence). CDR3 length: 14 residues. CDR3 amino acids: CASERTGEYYGYTF. The CDR3 DNA follows: TGTGCCAGCGAGAGGACGGGGGAATACTATGGCTACACCTTC.

The chain is built from TRBV7-8 and TRBJ2-5; no reliable D call. V was trimmed by 5 bases and J by 2 bases, leaving 12 bases between them. The CDR3 runs 14 residues. Germline loops: CDR1 SGHVS, CDR2 FQNEAQ. CDR3 sequence (DNA): TGTGCCAGCAGCCCTAGTGGGCTTCAAGAGACCCAGTACTTC. It is translated as CASSPSGLQETQYF.

This chain links TRBV28 with TRBJ2-2; the D gene is possibly TRBD1 (6 bases). Germline V gene data show CDR1 as MDHEN and CDR2 as SYDVKM. The CDR3 loop spans 16 amino acids. Trimming shortened V by 5 bases and J by 0 bases, and 13 bases separated the two germline ends. Here the CDR3 reads CASSPGHTSNTGELFF. CDR3 nucleotides: TGTGCCAGCAGTCCGGGACACACATCGAACACCGGGGAGCTGTTTTTT.

This rearrangement joins TRBV14 to TRBJ2-1; D remains unclear. This CDR3 is 13 amino acids long. Germline-derived CDR1 and CDR2 are SGHDN and FVKESK. Trimming stripped 0 bases from V and 9 bases from J, with 9 bases between. Here the CDR3 reads CASSQELYSEQFF. The DNA for the CDR3 is TGTGCCAGCAGCCAAGAGCTTTATAGTGAGCAGTTCTTC.

This clone appeared a single time. The V and J genes are TRBV5-1 and TRBJ2-1, with 11 bases aligning to TRBD2. Germline V gene sequence: CDR1 SGHRS, CDR2 YFSETQ. This CDR3 spans 16 amino acids. V was clipped by 3 bases and J by 5 bases; unmatched bases: 7. Here the CDR3 reads CASSSGPGLADNEQFF. The CDR3 bases are TGCGCCAGCAGCTCCGGACCGGGACTAGCGGACAATGAGCAGTTCTTC.

The CDR3 loop is CASSQITGGPQEQFF. The CDR3, as DNA: TGTGCCAGCAGCCAAATAACGGGAGGGCCGCAAGAGCAGTTCTTC. J is TRBJ2-1 and V is TRBV4-2; 8 nucleotides line up with TRBD2. With V trimmed by 2 bases and J by 10 bases, 10 bases remained unmatched. The length of the CDR3 is 15 residues. From germline, CDR1 is LGHNA and CDR2 YNFKEQ.

The chain carries TRBV30 and TRBJ2-7, with 10 bases lining up with TRBD1. The CDR3 has 13 amino acids. Per germline, CDR1 GTSNPN and CDR2 SVGIG (reference sequence). V shed 4 bases and J 4 bases; nucleotides not matched to a gene: 4. CDR3: CAWTGDRGYEQYF. The CDR3 DNA follows: TGTGCCTGGACTGGGGACAGGGGATACGAGCAGTACTTC. The full variable domain, its missing parts supplied by reference TRBV30 and TRBJ2-7, is SQTIHQWPATLVQPVGSPLSLECTVEGTSNPNLYWYRQAAGRGLQLLFYSVGIGQISSEVPQNLSASRPQDRQFILSSKKLLLSDSGFYLCAWTGDRGYEQYFGPGTRLTVT.

J is TRBJ2-1 and V is TRBV7-5; the listed D gene, TRBD2, was not tested against the DNA. TRBV7-5 is termed a pseudogene. The CDR3 extends over 16 amino acids. The DNA of the CDR3 is TGTGCCAGAAGCTTAGTTGGGATAGCGGGAAACAATGAGCAGTTCTTC. It is translated as CARSLVGIAGNNEQFF.

This chain connects TRBV12-5 to TRBJ1-2, with 11 bases that match TRBD1. This CDR3 region has 13 residues. V was clipped by 6 bases and J by 6 bases; unmatched bases: 3. The germline CDR1 and CDR2 sequences are LGHNT and FRNRAP. CDR3 region: CASGRDRGDGYTF. CDR3 nucleotides: TGTGCTAGTGGCCGGGACAGGGGGGATGGCTACACCTTC. Supplemented by reference TRBV12-5 and TRBJ1-2, the full variable domain reads DARVTQTPRHKVTEMGQEVTMRCQPILGHNTVFWYRQTMMQGLELLAYFRNRAPLDDSGMPKDRFSAEMPDATLATLKIQPSEPRDSAVYFCASGRDRGDGYTFGSGTRLTVV.